This T cell receptor beta chain was recovered during a study of T cell repertoires in cytomegalovirus infection. Using its own MiXCR run on the reads, TCRdb lists one record per CDR3 protein. In the table there are some 680,000 distinct CDR3 sequences, less than 40% of which are singletons. This clonotype was observed a single time. The junction shows a germline mismatch at one end, possibly a read error. CDR3 length equals 14 residues. CDR1 and CDR2 (germline): MDHEN, SYDVKM. The sequenced sample consisted of PBMCs. The chain uses TRBV28 and TRBJ2-6; no clear D. This clonotype was sampled from a human donor in good health (CMV status not recorded). Some clones in this sample may be carry-over from other donors' samples. The CDR3 DNA reads TGTACCAGCAGTTTAAGATCCGGGGCCAACGTCCTGACTTTC. It specifies CTSSLRSGANVLTF.